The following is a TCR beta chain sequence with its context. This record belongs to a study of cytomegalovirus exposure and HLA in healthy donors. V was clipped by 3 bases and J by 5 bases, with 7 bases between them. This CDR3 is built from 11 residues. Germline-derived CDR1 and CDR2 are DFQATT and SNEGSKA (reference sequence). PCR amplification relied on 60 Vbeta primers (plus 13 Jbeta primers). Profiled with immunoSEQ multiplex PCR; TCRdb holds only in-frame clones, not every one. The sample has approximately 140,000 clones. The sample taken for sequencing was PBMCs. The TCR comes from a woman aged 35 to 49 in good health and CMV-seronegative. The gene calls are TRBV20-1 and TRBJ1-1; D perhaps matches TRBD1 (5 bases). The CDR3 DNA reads TGCAGTGCTAGCAGGGAAACTGAAGCTTTCTTT. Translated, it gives CSASRETEAFF.